Sequencing of this T cell receptor (beta chain) was carried out in a study of T cells in Graves' hyperthyroidism and ophthalmopathy (dated by TCRdb to between 2018 and 2021). With respect to the entire study: Peripheral blood samples were taken at the time of initial diagnosis, prior to any treatment. According to the paper, TCR Vbeta CDR3 sequencing was carried out on some 140 peripheral blood samples, which came from fewer than 50 ophthalmopathy, 75 or so hyperthyroidism and roughly 17 progressor patients. After blood sampling, hyperthyroidism patients were treated with methimazole at a starting dose of 30 mg daily, and ophthalmopathy patients were treated with high-dose intravenous methylprednisolone. The roughly 99 discovery patients were divided at random into training and test sets in a 7:3 ratio. TCR V-J signatures able to tell the groups apart were searched for in a discovery cohort of 90 to 100 patients, of whom 40 to 45 had Graves' ophthalmopathy and about 60 had stable Graves' hyperthyroidism. In more than 5 Graves' hyperthyroidism patients, the study also compared T-cell repertoires from thyroid tissue with T-cell repertoires from blood. Prospective prediction of ophthalmopathy was tested in an independent validation cohort of fewer than 20 hyperthyroidism patients and some 17 patients who later progressed to ophthalmopathy. Findings and caveats that apply to the study as a whole: Blood samples also contained most of the expanded thyroid clonotypes (frequency above 0.001), which suggests that blood repertoires may reflect thyroid immune responses. Sample size was not statistically predetermined, and investigators were not blinded to group allocation. During validation, the model predicted progression to ophthalmopathy a median of approximately 6 months ahead of onset, with roughly 65% sensitivity and less than 85% specificity. Ophthalmopathy was separated from stable hyperthyroidism by a 13 V-J signature model, with around 90% sensitivity and 81% to 83% specificity obtained in cross-validation and 80%/75% obtained in testing.

In the ophthalmopathy patients, disease was moderately to severely active, with a Clinical Activity Score of 3 or more, a NOSPECS grade of 4 or more, and a duration of less than 3 months. Exclusion was applied to patients with uncontrolled infections, other autoimmune diseases, pregnancy or lactation. Diagnoses were based on clinical symptoms, serum thyroxine and TRAb, thyroid ultrasound and orbital computed tomography. Ficoll-Paque density gradient centrifugation was used to isolate PBMCs from around 10 ml of fresh peripheral blood. Trizol reagent was used to extract total RNA, and RNA quality was then checked on an Agilent 2100 Bioanalyzer. The TCR beta CDR3 regions were amplified from RNA transcripts. For the first round of RT-PCR on the TCR CDR3, the HTBI primer set was used together with the Qiagen OneStep RT-PCR kit. A second multiplex PCR round built the libraries, followed by size selection and purification. Sequencing of the libraries was done on an Illumina HiSeq2000 using paired-end 100 bp reads. Per the authors' processing: Raw data were processed with SOAPnuke, discarding reads with adapters, uncalled bases, mean Phred below 15, or no exact constant-primer or identifier match. COPE v1.2.5 was used to merge high-quality paired reads, and clonotypes were defined as unique nucleotide sequences. MiTCR v1.1 was used to align the clonotypes against IMGT TRBV, TRBD and TRBJ reference segments. The analysis included only V-J combinations with a frequency above 0.0001, which together covered approximately 99% of the repertoires. A TCS score was defined as the ratio of F50 (clonal expansion) to E x V (chaos), with BLOSUM62-based TCRdist applied between CDR3 peptides within each V-J. Welch's t-statistics and random forest reduced around 550 V-J features to 10 to 15, which were used in a naive Bayes classifier (R e1071). TCRdb trimmed the raw reads at Q25, called clones with MiXCR and kept productive beta chains. Under each unique CDR3 protein, matching rows form one entry showing the most common genes and DNA. The V and J calls were determined by TCRdb, not by the authors. The sample includes 360,000 or so distinct CDR3 sequences, with 18% observed a single time. The ten largest clones represent about 16% of the sample.

On this clonotype: The antigen it recognizes is unknown. It has no much larger one-base neighbor in the sample; base qualities were not kept.

CDR3 length: 18 amino acids, cysteine to phenylalanine. Only CDR3 DNA remains: 54 bases, in frame from the first base. The germline V end is reduced by 0 bases and the J end by 5 bases; junction bases left unmatched: 7. CDR1 and CDR2 are drawn from the germline V gene (reference sequence): LNHNV, YYDKDF. The V and J segments used are TRBV15 and TRBJ2-5; TRBD2 lines up with 15 middle nucleotides. Sequencing input: blood. This TCR derives from a woman aged 40 to 49 with Graves' ophthalmopathy. DNA sequence: TGTGCCACCAGCAGAGATGAGGGACTAGCGGGAGGCCAGGAGACCCAGTACTTC. Its translation is CATSRDEGLAGGQETQYF. Full variable domain (CDR3 extended with the reference TRBV15 and TRBJ2-5 proteins): DAMVIQNPRYQVTQFGKPVTLSCSQTLNHNVMYWYQQKSSQAPKLLFHYYDKDFNNEADTPDNFQSRRPNTSFCFLDIRSPGLGDTAMYLCATSRDEGLAGGQETQYFGPGTRLLVL.